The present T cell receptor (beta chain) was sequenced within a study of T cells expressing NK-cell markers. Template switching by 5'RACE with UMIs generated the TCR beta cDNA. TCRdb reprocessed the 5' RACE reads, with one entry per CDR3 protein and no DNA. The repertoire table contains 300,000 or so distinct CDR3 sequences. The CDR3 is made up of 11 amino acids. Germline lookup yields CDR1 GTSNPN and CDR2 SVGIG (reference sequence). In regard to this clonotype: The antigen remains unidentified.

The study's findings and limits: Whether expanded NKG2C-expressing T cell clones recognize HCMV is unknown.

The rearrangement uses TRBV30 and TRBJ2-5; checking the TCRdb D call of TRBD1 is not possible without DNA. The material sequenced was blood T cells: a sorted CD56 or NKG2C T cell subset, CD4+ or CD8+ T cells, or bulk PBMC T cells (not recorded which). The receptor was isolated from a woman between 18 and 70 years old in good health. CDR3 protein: CAWSPRETQYF.